Each of the 22 T cell receptor beta chains below was sequenced from the same sample in a study of blood T cell repertoires in COVID-19. Produced via immunoSEQ multiplex PCR; TCRdb's table is partial and in-frame only. Here the sample spans 90,000 to 120,000 clones, 85% to 90% being singletons. The sample taken for sequencing was peripheral blood. These receptors originate from a woman aged 80 or over with acute or convalescent COVID-19.

The V gene is TRBV19, the J gene TRBJ1-2; no firm D call. The CDR3 has 18 amino acids. Per the germline V gene, CDR1 is LNHDA and CDR2 is SQIVND (reference sequence). The V end lost 3 bases, the J end lost 4 bases, and 24 bases lay between the germline ends. CDR3 protein: CASSMLESPLPLSYGYTF. Here the CDR3 DNA reads TGTGCCAGTAGTATGTTGGAGTCACCCCTCCCGCTCAGCTATGGCTACACCTTC.

The CDR3 region has the DNA TGTGCCAGCAGTCGAGATATACCGGCGGGCCAGCATTTT. Amino acid sequence: CASSRDIPAGQHF. This rearrangement joins TRBV2 to TRBJ1-5; the D is unclear. V was trimmed by 5 bases and J by 12 bases, leaving 17 bases between them. This CDR3 contains 13 residues. Germline V lookup: CDR1 SNHLY, CDR2 FYNNEI.

The rearrangement joins TRBV9 to TRBJ1-2; 7 bases match TRBD1. J gave up 3 bases and V 0 bases, and 8 bases lay outside the gene matches. This CDR3 region has 16 residues. Germline CDR1 is SGDLS and CDR2 is YYNGEE. The CDR3 protein is CASSVGSTGWDYGYTF. The CDR3, as DNA: TGTGCCAGCAGCGTAGGGTCGACAGGGTGGGACTATGGCTACACCTTC. Full variable domain (remainder filled in from reference TRBV9 and TRBJ1-2): DSGVTQTPKHLITATGQRVTLRCSPRSGDLSVYWYQQSLDQGLQFLIQYYNGEERAKGNILERFSAQQFPDLHSELNLSSLELGDSALYFCASSVGSTGWDYGYTFGSGTRLTVV.

This chain connects TRBV18 to TRBJ1-3; a weak D match, TRBD1 (5 bases). The CDR3 contains 14 residues. The V gene lost 6 bases and the J gene lost 2 bases, with 11 bases spanning the gap. CDR1 is KGHSH and CDR2 is LQKENI in the germline V gene. The CDR3 sequence: CASSSGDAGNTIYF. The CDR3 DNA is TGTGCCAGCTCCTCGGGGGATGCTGGAAACACCATATATTTT.

This clone was seen only once. This chain joins TRBV7-7 and TRBJ1-2; 9 positions match TRBD1. CDR1 and CDR2 (germline): SSHAT, FNYEAQ (reference sequence). The CDR3 is 18 residues long. The junction had 12 bases not matched to a gene; V was cut back by 4 bases and J by 0 bases. CDR3 coding DNA: TGTGCCAGCAGCTGGGACAGGGAGGAGGCTCAGTCTAACTATGGCTACACCTTC. The encoded protein is CASSWDREEAQSNYGYTF.

The rearrangement joins TRBV15 to TRBJ1-1; D gene unclear. Germline V CDR1 and CDR2: LNHNV, YYDKDF (reference sequence). V was pared by 3 bases and J by 3 bases, with 8 bases between. This CDR3 is built from 13 residues. The CDR3 loop reads CATSRRRYTEAFF. In nucleotides, the CDR3 is TGTGCCACCAGCAGGCGCCGTTACACTGAAGCTTTCTTT.

The rearrangement joins TRBV6-5 to TRBJ1-1, with a tentative D call TRBD1 (6 bases). Per germline, CDR1 MNHEY and CDR2 SVGAGI. Trimming removed 4 bases at V and 1 base at J, with 10 bases between. The CDR3 loop spans 14 amino acids. The CDR3 spells CASSLQGRNTEAFF. The CDR3 DNA is TGTGCCAGCAGTTTACAGGGCCGGAACACTGAAGCTTTCTTT.

The rearrangement uses TRBV7-4 and TRBJ2-3; 8 bases line up with TRBD2. The CDR3 extends over 16 amino acids. Germline V gene sequence: CDR1 SGHVT, CDR2 SQSDAQ. Losses at the gene ends were 4 bases for V and 3 bases for J; bases not matched to a gene: 9. The CDR3 DNA reads as TGTGCCAGCAGCTCACAGGGACTAGTGGGGACAGATACGCAGTATTTT. Translation gives CASSSQGLVGTDTQYF.

V gene TRBV20-1 combines with J gene TRBJ2-1, with a possible D match to TRBD1 (6 bases). The germline V gene has CDR1 DFQATT and CDR2 SNEGSKA (reference sequence). This CDR3 is 11 amino acids long. Trimming took off 6 bases at V and 13 bases at J, with 16 bases between the two ends. The CDR3 DNA reads as TGCAGTGCAGCCCCAGGGGAAGGCCAGTTCTTC. As protein: CSAAPGEGQFF.

The V gene is TRBV6-2 or TRBV6-3, the J gene TRBJ1-6, with 7 bases matching TRBD1. Per the germline V gene, CDR1 is MNHEY and CDR2 is SVGEGT. The V and J ends lost 5 bases and 7 bases, in that order; junction bases with no gene match: 5. The CDR3 loop spans 14 amino acids. The CDR3 DNA reads TGTGCCAGCAGTCCCGGGGACAGAAATTCACCCCTCCACTTT. Its protein product is CASSPGDRNSPLHF.

This chain uses TRBV11-2 with TRBJ2-1; 7 nucleotides line up with TRBD2. Germline loops: CDR1 SGHAT, CDR2 FQNNGV. The CDR3 loop spans 16 amino acids. The trim removed 5 bases at V and 0 bases at J, leaving 7 bases unmatched. CDR3 sequence (DNA): TGTGCCAGCAGCCACTGGGGGGGAAGCTCCTACAATGAGCAGTTCTTC. It codes for CASSHWGGSSYNEQFF.

The rearrangement links TRBV21-1 to TRBJ2-7; the D call TRBD1 from the table was never checked on the DNA. TRBV21-1 is recorded as a pseudogene. The CDR3 has 20 residues. The CDR3 loop reads CASSTSYGRRAREGSYEQYF. CDR3 nucleotide sequence: TGTGCCAGCAGCACATCCTACGGAAGAAGGGCCAGGGAAGGGTCCTACGAGCAGTACTTC.

The V and J genes are TRBV5-1 and TRBJ2-2, with TRBD1 matching 8 bases. CDR3 length: 17 amino acids. Germline V gives CDR1 SGHRS, CDR2 YFSETQ. The ends lost 1 base at V and 1 base at J; junction bases unmatched: 6. The CDR3 DNA is TGCGCCAGCAGCTTGCCCTGGGGGACAGGGAACACCGGGGAGCTGTTTTTT. Amino acid sequence: CASSLPWGTGNTGELFF.

The chain has TRBV7-6 and TRBJ1-4, with a possible D match to TRBD1 (6 bases). The CDR3 runs 16 residues. V lost 2 bases, J lost 1 base, and 11 bases lay in between. Germline V gene data show CDR1 as SGHVS and CDR2 as FNYEAQ. The CDR3 DNA sequence: TGTGCCAGCAGCTTACAGGGAGGGGGAACTAATGAAAAACTGTTTTTT. Its translation is CASSLQGGGTNEKLFF.

The rearrangement uses TRBV5-1 and TRBJ2-1, with D uncertain. Germline V gene data show CDR1 as SGHRS and CDR2 as YFSETQ. V dropped 4 bases and J dropped 0 bases, with 11 bases sitting between them. The CDR3 length is 15 residues. This chain's CDR3 is CASSPPASSYNEQFF. CDR3 nucleotide sequence: TGCGCCAGCAGCCCTCCCGCGAGCTCCTACAATGAGCAGTTCTTC.

The chain links TRBV7-3 to TRBJ1-2; 7 bases are shared with TRBD1. Germline trimming cut 5 bases from V and 5 bases from J; bases unmatched to any gene: 8. CDR3 size: 14 residues. CDR1 is SGHTA, CDR2 FQGTGA, per germline. The CDR3 DNA reads as TGTGCCAGCAGCCCGGGAGGGGGCTCATATGGCTACACCTTC. Translating gives CASSPGGGSYGYTF.

This chain connects TRBV10-3 to TRBJ2-7, with D tentatively TRBD1 (6 bases). The germline V gene has CDR1 ENHRY and CDR2 SYGVKD. The CDR3 has 13 amino acids. With 5 bases removed from V and 1 base from J, the gap between germline ends came to 9 bases. The CDR3 nucleotides are TGTGCCATCAGTTACAGGGATTCCTACGAGCAGTACTTC. Amino acids: CAISYRDSYEQYF.

This chain joins TRBV11-1 and TRBJ1-3, with a weak D call TRBD1 (5 bases). Germline values: CDR1 SGHAT, CDR2 FQDESV (reference sequence). Trimming left V 4 bases short and J 10 bases short, with 11 bases between. The CDR3 length is 12 residues. The CDR3 sequence is CASSSAKGTIYF. For the CDR3, the DNA is TGTGCCAGCAGCTCCGCTAAGGGGACCATATATTTT.

The genes are TRBV5-4 and TRBJ1-2, with D perhaps matching TRBD1 (5 bases). The length of the CDR3 is 13 residues. Looked up from germline, CDR1 is SGHNT and CDR2 is YYREEE (reference sequence). V was clipped by 4 bases and J by 2 bases, with 9 bases between them. The DNA for the CDR3 is TGTGCCAGCAGCCAGACAGTAAACTATGGCTACACCTTC. Translating it yields CASSQTVNYGYTF.

J is TRBJ2-7 and V is TRBV7-9; tentatively, D is TRBD2 (5 bases). The CDR3 sequence is 13 residues long. V gave up 2 bases and J gave up 6 bases, with 11 bases separating them. CDR1 SEHNR and CDR2 FQNEAQ come from the germline V gene (reference sequence). The CDR3 DNA reads as TGTGCCAGCAGCTTAATTATCGAGGGCGAGCAGTACTTC. Protein: CASSLIIEGEQYF.

The gene calls are TRBV4-3 and TRBJ1-1; TRBD1 agrees at 7 bases. The CDR3 length is 14 residues. CDR1 is LGHNA and CDR2 is YSLEER in the germline V gene. V shed 1 base, J shed 7 bases, and the junction held 6 bases outside the gene matches. CDR3 in amino acids: CASSQGLRQGEAFF. DNA for the CDR3: TGCGCCAGCAGCCAAGGACTGAGACAGGGTGAAGCTTTCTTT.

J is TRBJ1-1 and V is TRBV4-1; tentatively, D is TRBD1 (5 bases). Trimming took off 8 bases at V and 5 bases at J, with 18 bases between the two ends. Germline assignment: CDR1 MGHRA and CDR2 YSYEKL. The CDR3 runs to 14 residues. CDR3: CASGLVGQITEAFF. The CDR3 nucleotides read TGCGCCAGCGGTCTGGTAGGACAAATAACTGAAGCTTTCTTT.